The 20 T cell receptor beta chains listed next were all sequenced from one sample in a study of beta chain features in type 1 diabetes. Regarding the study as a whole: TCRB CDR3s were moderately but significantly shorter in Type 1 diabetes patients in all four CD4+ subsets.

Their antigens are not known. The sequenced template was cDNA made from the entire isolated RNA. Data came from immunoSEQ multiplex PCR; TCRdb stores just in-frame clones and leaves some out. The sample holds more than 120,000 clones, around 13% seen once. Specimen: central memory CD4+ T cells from blood. The receptors derive from a man aged 18 to 29 with type 1 diabetes.

This clone was detected only a few times. The rearrangement uses TRBV27 and TRBJ2-3; TRBD2 matches at 12 bases. The V gene's germline CDR1 is MNHEY and CDR2 SMNVEV (reference sequence). The CDR3 loop spans 18 amino acids. The V segment lost 1 base and the J segment 6 bases; nucleotides outside the gene matches: 11. The chain's CDR3 is CASSLFVSSGGELDTQYF. The CDR3, as DNA: TGTGCCAGCAGTTTATTTGTGTCTAGCGGGGGGGAATTGGATACGCAGTATTTT.

This clone was observed once. This chain uses TRBV6-6 with TRBJ2-7; no definite D call. Per the germline V gene, CDR1 is MNHNY and CDR2 is SVGAGI (reference sequence). Trimming took off 0 bases at V and 2 bases at J, with 14 bases between the two ends. This CDR3 has 16 amino acids. The CDR3 loop is CASSYSGSILTYEQYF. The DNA for the CDR3 is TGTGCCAGCAGTTACTCAGGGTCTATCCTGACCTACGAGCAGTACTTC.

Only a few counts were recorded for this clone. The CDR3 nucleotides are TGTGCCAGCAGCTTAGAGACAGGGGGGCTCAGCGAGCAGTACTTC. As protein: CASSLETGGLSEQYF. The V gene is TRBV7-8, the J gene TRBJ2-7; 9 nucleotides line up with TRBD1. The CDR3 is 15 residues long. Germline lookup yields CDR1 SGHVS and CDR2 FQNEAQ. J gave up 6 bases and V 1 base, and 7 bases lay outside the gene matches.

This clone has at least ten counts. DNA for the CDR3: TGTGCCAGCACCTTGAGCGGAGCCATCTACAATGAGCAGTTCTTC. It encodes CASTLSGAIYNEQFF. The chain combines TRBV11-1 with TRBJ2-1; weak D call: TRBD2 (5 bases). V lost 7 bases and J 3 bases, leaving 16 bases between the germline ends. Germline lookup yields CDR1 SGHAT and CDR2 FQDESV (reference sequence). The CDR3 is 15 residues long.

This clone was seen a handful of times. The V gene is TRBV30, the J gene TRBJ2-3; D call uncertain. V gave up 4 bases and J gave up 3 bases, with 20 bases separating them. This CDR3 is built from 16 residues. Germline V gives CDR1 GTSNPN, CDR2 SVGIG (reference sequence). Here the CDR3 reads CAWNRRDIAKTDTQYF. As DNA, the CDR3 is TGTGCCTGGAACAGAAGGGATATAGCCAAGACAGATACGCAGTATTTT.

The chain is built from TRBV5-1 and TRBJ1-5; D call uncertain. Germline V lookup: CDR1 SGHRS, CDR2 YFSETQ. V lost 1 base and J 1 base, leaving 9 bases between the germline ends. The CDR3 has 15 amino acids. The CDR3, as DNA: TGCGCCAGCAGCTTGTCTGGGATGAGCAATCAGCCCCAGCATTTT. Encoded protein: CASSLSGMSNQPQHF.

This clone occurred a few times. The chain links TRBV6-5 to TRBJ2-1, with no clear D. V lost 2 bases, J lost 3 bases, and 11 bases lay in between. Per germline, CDR1 MNHEY and CDR2 SVGAGI. This CDR3 region has 15 residues. The CDR3 DNA sequence: TGTGCCAGCAGTTACGACGGCATCGGCTACAATGAGCAGTTCTTC. Protein: CASSYDGIGYNEQFF.

Remarks on this clone: The same CDR3 is also encoded by other DNA sequences in this sample. This chain links TRBV7-2 with TRBJ2-5; D call uncertain. The length of the CDR3 is 12 residues. Trimming left V 5 bases short and J 0 bases short, with 4 bases between. Germline V gene sequence: CDR1 SGHTA, CDR2 FQGNSA. CDR3 sequence: CASSLNQETQYF. The CDR3 bases are TGTGCCAGCAGCCTCAACCAAGAGACCCAGTACTTC.

V gene TRBV7-9 combines with J gene TRBJ1-2; D is ambiguous. The V end was cut by 2 bases, the J end by 6 bases, with 7 bases between. The germline CDR1 and CDR2 sequences are SEHNR and FQNEAQ (reference sequence). The CDR3 runs to 12 residues. The CDR3 spells CASSLTKDGYTF. The CDR3, as DNA: TGTGCCAGCAGCTTAACCAAGGATGGCTACACCTTC.

The chain joins TRBV5-4 to TRBJ1-1, with D possibly TRBD1 on 6 matching bases. Deletions cut 0 bases from V and 7 bases from J, with 13 bases between. The germline gives CDR1 SGHNT, CDR2 YYREEE (reference sequence). There are 14 residues in the CDR3. The CDR3 DNA follows: TGTGCCAGCAGCTTGGAGGGGGGACAAGGTGAAGCTTTCTTT. As protein: CASSLEGGQGEAFF.

V usage is TRBV5-1 and J usage is TRBJ2-7; 9 bases line up with TRBD1. The CDR3 is 14 amino acids. CDR1 is SGHRS and CDR2 is YFSETQ in the germline V gene. V was clipped by 4 bases and J by 2 bases; unmatched bases: 4. CDR3 loop: CASSMGQGAYEQYF. DNA for the CDR3: TGCGCCAGCAGCATGGGACAGGGCGCCTACGAGCAGTACTTC.

As regards this clone: Different DNA sequences within this sample yield the same CDR3. The genes are TRBV5-1 and TRBJ2-5; D unresolved. V lost 0 bases and J 4 bases, leaving 10 bases between the germline ends. Germline V gene data show CDR1 as SGHRS and CDR2 as YFSETQ. CDR3 size: 14 residues. In DNA, the CDR3 is TGCGCCAGCAGCTTGGAGGGCGTGAGAGAGACCCAGTACTTC. Protein: CASSLEGVRETQYF.

The chain carries TRBV19 and TRBJ1-5, with D perhaps matching TRBD1 (6 bases). V was shortened by 4 bases and J by 3 bases, with 10 bases between the two germline ends. The CDR3 has 14 residues. Germline V CDR1 and CDR2: LNHDA, SQIVND (reference sequence). CDR3: CASSKRQDNQPQHF. In nucleotides, the CDR3 is TGTGCCAGTAGTAAGAGACAGGACAATCAGCCCCAGCATTTT.

The chain recombines TRBV18 with TRBJ2-7, with D tentatively TRBD1 (6 bases). V dropped 1 base and J dropped 2 bases, with 9 bases sitting between them. The CDR3 covers 14 residues. Germline V gene lookup returns CDR1 KGHSH and CDR2 LQKENI. CDR3 nucleotides: TGTGCCAGCTCACCACAGGGGGTGGCCTACGAGCAGTACTTC. It yields the protein CASSPQGVAYEQYF.

This clone was seen only a few times. This chain joins TRBV7-8 and TRBJ2-2; no clear D. Trimming removed 5 bases at V and 8 bases at J, with 6 bases between. The germline V gene has CDR1 SGHVS and CDR2 FQNEAQ. The CDR3 consists of 11 residues. The CDR3 DNA follows: TGTGCCAGCAGCCCCGCAGGGGAGCTGTTTTTT. Its protein is CASSPAGELFF.

Only a few counts were recorded for this clone. This sequence joins TRBV5-1 and TRBJ2-3, with TRBD1 identical over 8 bases. The CDR3 runs 14 residues. Germline values: CDR1 SGHRS, CDR2 YFSETQ. V dropped 2 bases and J dropped 5; count of bases not matched to a gene: 4. CDR3 protein: CASSLGQGKDTQYF. CDR3 nucleotides: TGCGCCAGCAGCTTAGGACAGGGAAAAGATACGCAGTATTTT.

This clone was counted at least ten times. This sequence joins TRBV25-1 and TRBJ2-7; TRBD2 might be the D (5 bases). This CDR3 comprises 12 residues. The germline V gene encodes CDR1 MGHDK and CDR2 SYGVNS. The V end lost 5 bases, the J end lost 4 bases, and 9 bases lay between the germline ends. CDR3 in DNA: TGTGCCAGCAGTCGGACTGATTACGAGCAGTACTTC. This sequence encodes CASSRTDYEQYF.

The rearrangement joins TRBV6-1 to TRBJ1-1; D unresolved. V was clipped by 7 bases and J by 4 bases, with 10 bases between them. Per the germline V gene, CDR1 is MNHNS and CDR2 is SASEGT. This CDR3 is built from 12 residues. As DNA, the CDR3 is TGTGCCAGCACTAGGGTATCCACTGAAGCTTTCTTT. Translation gives CASTRVSTEAFF.

This clone was observed a few times. The chain combines TRBV5-1 with TRBJ2-3, with 7 positions matching TRBD2. Germline CDR1 and CDR2: SGHRS and YFSETQ. With V trimmed by 0 bases and J by 2 bases, 6 bases remained unmatched. The CDR3 is 16 residues long. The CDR3 DNA follows: TGCGCCAGCAGCTTGGAAGGGCGGGGGATCACAGATACGCAGTATTTT. Translated, it gives CASSLEGRGITDTQYF. Full variable domain (missing parts from reference TRBV5-1 and TRBJ2-3): KAGVTQTPRYLIKTRGQQVTLSCSPISGHRSVSWYQQTPGQGLQFLFEYFSETQRNKGNFPGRFSGRQFSNSRSEMNVSTLELGDSALYLCASSLEGRGITDTQYFGPGTRLTVL.

The V and J genes are TRBV6-1 and TRBJ1-5; weak D call: TRBD1 (5 bases). V was shortened by 2 bases and J by 2 bases, with 10 bases between the two germline ends. CDR1 is MNHNS, CDR2 SASEGT, per germline. The CDR3 extends over 15 amino acids. The CDR3 sequence: CASSEQGWGNQPQHF. In nucleotides, the CDR3 is TGTGCCAGCAGTGAACAGGGATGGGGCAATCAGCCCCAGCATTTT.